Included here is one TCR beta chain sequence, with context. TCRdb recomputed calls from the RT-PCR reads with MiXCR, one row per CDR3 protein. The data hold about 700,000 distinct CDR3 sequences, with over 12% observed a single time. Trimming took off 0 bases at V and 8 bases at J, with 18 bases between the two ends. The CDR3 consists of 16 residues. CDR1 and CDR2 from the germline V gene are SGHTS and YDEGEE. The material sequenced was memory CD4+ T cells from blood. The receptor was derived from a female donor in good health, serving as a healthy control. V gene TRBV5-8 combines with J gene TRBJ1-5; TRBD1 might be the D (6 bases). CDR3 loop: CASSLAVGSGAEPQHF. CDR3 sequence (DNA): TGTGCCAGCAGCTTGGCCGTTGGGTCAGGGGCAGAGCCCCAGCATTTT.